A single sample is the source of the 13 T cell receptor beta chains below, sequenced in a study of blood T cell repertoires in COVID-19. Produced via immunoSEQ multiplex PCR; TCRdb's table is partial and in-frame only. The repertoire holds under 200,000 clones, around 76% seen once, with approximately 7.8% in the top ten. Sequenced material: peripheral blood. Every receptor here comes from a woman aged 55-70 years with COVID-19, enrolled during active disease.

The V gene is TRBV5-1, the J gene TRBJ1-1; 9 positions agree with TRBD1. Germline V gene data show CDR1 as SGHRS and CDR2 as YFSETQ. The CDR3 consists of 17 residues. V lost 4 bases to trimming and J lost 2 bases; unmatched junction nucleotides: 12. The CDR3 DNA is TGCGCCAGCAGCCCCCCCGGGACAGGGATGAAAAACACTGAAGCTTTCTTT. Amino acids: CASSPPGTGMKNTEAFF. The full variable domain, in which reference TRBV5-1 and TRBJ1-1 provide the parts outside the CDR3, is KAGVTQTPRYLIKTRGQQVTLSCSPISGHRSVSWYQQTPGQGLQFLFEYFSETQRNKGNFPGRFSGRQFSNSRSEMNVSTLELGDSALYLCASSPPGTGMKNTEAFFGQGTRLTVV.

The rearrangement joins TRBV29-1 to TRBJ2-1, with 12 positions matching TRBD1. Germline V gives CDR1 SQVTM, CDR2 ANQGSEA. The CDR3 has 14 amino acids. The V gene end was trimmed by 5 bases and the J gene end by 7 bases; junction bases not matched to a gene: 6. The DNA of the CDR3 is TGCAGCGTTCGGGACAGGGGGCGCTTTAATGAGCAGTTCTTC. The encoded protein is CSVRDRGRFNEQFF.

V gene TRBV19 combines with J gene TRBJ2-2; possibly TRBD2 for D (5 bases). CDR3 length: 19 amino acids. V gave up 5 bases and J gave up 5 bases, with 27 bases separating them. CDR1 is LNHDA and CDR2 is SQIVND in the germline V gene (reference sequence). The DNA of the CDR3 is TGTGCCAGTAGTCCGTTTGTGGGCGGGCTCCCCACCTTGACCGGGGAGCTGTTTTTT. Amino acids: CASSPFVGGLPTLTGELFF.

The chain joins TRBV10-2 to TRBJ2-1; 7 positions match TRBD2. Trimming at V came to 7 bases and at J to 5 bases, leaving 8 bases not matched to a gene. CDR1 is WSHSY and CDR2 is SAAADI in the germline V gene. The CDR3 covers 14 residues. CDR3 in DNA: TGCGCCAGCACCCCGGGACTACTCGACAATGAGCAGTTCTTC. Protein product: CASTPGLLDNEQFF.

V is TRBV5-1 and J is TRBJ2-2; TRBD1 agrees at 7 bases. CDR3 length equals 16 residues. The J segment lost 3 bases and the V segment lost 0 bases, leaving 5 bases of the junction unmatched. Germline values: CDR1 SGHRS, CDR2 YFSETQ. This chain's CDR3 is CASSLAGDRDTGELFF. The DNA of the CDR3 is TGCGCCAGCAGCTTGGCCGGAGACAGGGACACCGGGGAGCTGTTTTTT.

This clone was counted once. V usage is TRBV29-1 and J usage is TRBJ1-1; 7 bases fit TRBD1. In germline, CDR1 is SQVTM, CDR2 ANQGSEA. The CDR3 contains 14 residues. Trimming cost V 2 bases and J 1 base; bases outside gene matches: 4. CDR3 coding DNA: TGCAGCGTTGAAAAATCAGGGGGGAACACTGAAGCTTTCTTT. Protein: CSVEKSGGNTEAFF.

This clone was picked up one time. The CDR3 DNA sequence: TGTGCCAGCAGCTCCTACCGGGGGGAGGCTAGAACCTACGAGCAGTACTTC. Protein product: CASSSYRGEARTYEQYF. This sequence joins TRBV11-2 and TRBJ2-7; 7 bases line up with TRBD2. CDR1 is SGHAT and CDR2 is FQNNGV in the germline V gene. This CDR3 comprises 17 residues. After removal of 4 bases from V and 2 bases from J, the junction contained 14 bases not matched to a gene.

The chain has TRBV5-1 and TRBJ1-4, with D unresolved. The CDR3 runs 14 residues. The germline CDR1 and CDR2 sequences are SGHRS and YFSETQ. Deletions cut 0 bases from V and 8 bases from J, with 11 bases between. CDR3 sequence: CASSLDVIAEKLFF. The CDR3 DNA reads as TGCGCCAGCAGCTTGGATGTTATAGCAGAAAAACTGTTTTTT. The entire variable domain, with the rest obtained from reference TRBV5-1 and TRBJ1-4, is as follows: KAGVTQTPRYLIKTRGQQVTLSCSPISGHRSVSWYQQTPGQGLQFLFEYFSETQRNKGNFPGRFSGRQFSNSRSEMNVSTLELGDSALYLCASSLDVIAEKLFFGSGTQLSVL.

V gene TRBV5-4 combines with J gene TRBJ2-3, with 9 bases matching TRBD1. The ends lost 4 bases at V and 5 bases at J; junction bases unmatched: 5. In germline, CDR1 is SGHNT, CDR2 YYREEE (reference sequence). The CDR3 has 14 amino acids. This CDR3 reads CASSRRTGEDTQYF. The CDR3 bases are TGTGCCAGCAGCAGAAGGACAGGGGAAGATACGCAGTATTTT.

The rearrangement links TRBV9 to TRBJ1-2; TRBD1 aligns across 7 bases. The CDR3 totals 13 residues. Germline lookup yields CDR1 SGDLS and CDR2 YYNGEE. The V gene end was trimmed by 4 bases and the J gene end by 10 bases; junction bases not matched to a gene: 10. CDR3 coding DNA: TGTGCCAGCAGCTCCCAACAGGGGTCTGCCTACACCTTC. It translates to CASSSQQGSAYTF.

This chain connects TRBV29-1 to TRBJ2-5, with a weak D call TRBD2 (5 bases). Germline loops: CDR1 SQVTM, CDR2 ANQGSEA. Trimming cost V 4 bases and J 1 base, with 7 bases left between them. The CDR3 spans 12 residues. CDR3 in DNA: TGCAGCGTTGTGGGGAGCCAAGAGACCCAGTACTTC. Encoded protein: CSVVGSQETQYF. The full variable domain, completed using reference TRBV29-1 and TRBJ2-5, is SAVISQKPSRDICQRGTSLTIQCQVDSQVTMMFWYRQQPGQSLTLIATANQGSEATYESGFVIDKFPISRPNLTFSTLTVSNMSPEDSSIYLCSVVGSQETQYFGPGTRLLVL.

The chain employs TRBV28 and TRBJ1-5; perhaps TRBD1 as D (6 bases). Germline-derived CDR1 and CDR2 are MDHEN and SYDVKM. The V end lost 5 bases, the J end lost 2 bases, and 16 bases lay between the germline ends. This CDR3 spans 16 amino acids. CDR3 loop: CASSPLQGGGNQPQHF. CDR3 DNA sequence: TGTGCCAGCAGTCCGCTACAGGGTGGAGGCAATCAGCCCCAGCATTTT. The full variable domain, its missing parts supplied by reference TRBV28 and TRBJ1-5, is DVKVTQSSRYLVKRTGEKVFLECVQDMDHENMFWYRQDPGLGLRLIYFSYDVKMKEKGDIPEGYSVSREKKERFSLILESASTNQTSMYLCASSPLQGGGNQPQHFGDGTRLSIL.

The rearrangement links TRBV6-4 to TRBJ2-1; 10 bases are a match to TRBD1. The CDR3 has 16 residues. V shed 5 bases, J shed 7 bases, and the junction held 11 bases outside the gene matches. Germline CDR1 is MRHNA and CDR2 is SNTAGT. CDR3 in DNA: TGTGCCAGCAGTTTGACGGGACAGGGGCTAGGTAATGAGCAGTTCTTC. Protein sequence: CASSLTGQGLGNEQFF.